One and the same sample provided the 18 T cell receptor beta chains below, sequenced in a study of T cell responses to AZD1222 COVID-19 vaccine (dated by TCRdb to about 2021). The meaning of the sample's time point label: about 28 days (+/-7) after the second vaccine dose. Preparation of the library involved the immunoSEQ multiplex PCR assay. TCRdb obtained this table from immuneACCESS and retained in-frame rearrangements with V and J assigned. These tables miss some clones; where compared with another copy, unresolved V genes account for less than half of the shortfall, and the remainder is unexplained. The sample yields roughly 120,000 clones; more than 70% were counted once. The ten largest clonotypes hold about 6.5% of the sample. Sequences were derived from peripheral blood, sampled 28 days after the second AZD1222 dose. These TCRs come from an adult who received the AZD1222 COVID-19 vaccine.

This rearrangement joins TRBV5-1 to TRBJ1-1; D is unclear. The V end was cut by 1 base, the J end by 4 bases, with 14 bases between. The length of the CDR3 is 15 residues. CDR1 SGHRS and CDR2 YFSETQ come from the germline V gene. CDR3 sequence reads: CASSLNGQRITEAFF. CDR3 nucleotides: TGCGCCAGCAGCTTGAACGGTCAGAGAATCACTGAAGCTTTCTTT.

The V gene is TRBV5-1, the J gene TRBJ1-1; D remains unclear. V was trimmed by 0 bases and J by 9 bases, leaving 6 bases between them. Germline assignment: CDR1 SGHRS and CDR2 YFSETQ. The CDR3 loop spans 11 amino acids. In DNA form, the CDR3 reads TGCGCCAGCAGCTTGGACACCCAAGCTTTCTTT. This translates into CASSLDTQAFF.

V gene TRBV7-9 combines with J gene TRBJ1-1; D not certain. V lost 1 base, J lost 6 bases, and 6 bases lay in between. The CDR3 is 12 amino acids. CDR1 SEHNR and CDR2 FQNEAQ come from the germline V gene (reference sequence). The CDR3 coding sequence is TGTGCCAGCAGCTTAGGTAGCCCTGAAGCTTTCTTT. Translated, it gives CASSLGSPEAFF.

This chain's CDR3 is CATSDPRKGVTEAFF. CDR3 DNA sequence: TGTGCCACCAGTGATCCCCGTAAGGGGGTCACTGAAGCTTTCTTT. The V gene is TRBV24-1, the J gene TRBJ1-1; D may be TRBD1 (6 bases). Germline V gene lookup returns CDR1 KGHDR and CDR2 SFDVKD. The V end was cut by 3 bases, the J end by 4 bases, with 14 bases between. The CDR3 sequence is 15 residues long.

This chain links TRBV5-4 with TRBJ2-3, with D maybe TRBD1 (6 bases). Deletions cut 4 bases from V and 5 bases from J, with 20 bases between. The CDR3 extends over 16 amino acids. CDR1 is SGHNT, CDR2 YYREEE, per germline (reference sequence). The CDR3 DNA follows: TGTGCCAGCAGCAACCGGGACATCTCGTTCGGAGATACGCAGTATTTT. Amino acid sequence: CASSNRDISFGDTQYF. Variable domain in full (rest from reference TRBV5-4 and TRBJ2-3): ETGVTQSPTHLIKTRGQQVTLRCSSQSGHNTVSWYQQALGQGPQFIFQYYREEENGRGNFPPRFSGLQFPNYSSELNVNALELDDSALYLCASSNRDISFGDTQYFGPGTRLTVL.

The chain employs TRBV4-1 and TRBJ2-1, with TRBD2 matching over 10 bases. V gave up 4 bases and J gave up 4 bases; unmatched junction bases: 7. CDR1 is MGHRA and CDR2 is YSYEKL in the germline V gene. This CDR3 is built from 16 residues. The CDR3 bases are TGCGCCAGCAGCCCGAAGAGCGGGGGGGAATACAATGAGCAGTTCTTC. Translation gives CASSPKSGGEYNEQFF.

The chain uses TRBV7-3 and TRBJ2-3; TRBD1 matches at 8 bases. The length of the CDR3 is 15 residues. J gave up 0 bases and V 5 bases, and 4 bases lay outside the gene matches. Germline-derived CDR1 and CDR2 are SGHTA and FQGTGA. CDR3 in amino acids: CASSPGQGSTDTQYF. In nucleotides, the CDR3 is TGTGCCAGCAGCCCAGGACAGGGTAGCACAGATACGCAGTATTTT.

This CDR3 is CASSYSVLSGNTIYF. DNA for the CDR3: TGTGCCAGCAGTTATTCAGTGCTTTCTGGAAACACCATATATTTT. V and J are TRBV6-5 and TRBJ1-3; no clear D. The CDR3 extends over 15 amino acids. The V and J ends lost 3 bases and 1 base respectively, with 10 bases between them. Looked up from germline, CDR1 is MNHEY and CDR2 is SVGAGI.

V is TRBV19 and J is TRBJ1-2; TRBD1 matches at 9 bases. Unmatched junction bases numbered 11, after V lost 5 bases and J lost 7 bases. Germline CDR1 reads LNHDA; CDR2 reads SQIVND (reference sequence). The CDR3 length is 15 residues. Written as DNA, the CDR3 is TGTGCCAGTAGTCCCCCCTGGGGACAGGGTTTTGGCTACACCTTC. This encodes CASSPPWGQGFGYTF. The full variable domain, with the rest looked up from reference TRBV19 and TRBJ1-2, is DGGITQSPKYLFRKEGQNVTLSCEQNLNHDAMYWYRQDPGQGLRLIYYSQIVNDFQKGDIAEGYSVSREKKESFPLTVTSAQKNPTAFYLCASSPPWGQGFGYTFGSGTRLTVV.

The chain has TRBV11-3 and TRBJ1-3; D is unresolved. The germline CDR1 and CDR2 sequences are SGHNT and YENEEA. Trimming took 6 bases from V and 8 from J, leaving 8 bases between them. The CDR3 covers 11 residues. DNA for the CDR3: TGTGCCAGCAGTTCCGGTGACACCATATATTTT. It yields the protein CASSSGDTIYF.

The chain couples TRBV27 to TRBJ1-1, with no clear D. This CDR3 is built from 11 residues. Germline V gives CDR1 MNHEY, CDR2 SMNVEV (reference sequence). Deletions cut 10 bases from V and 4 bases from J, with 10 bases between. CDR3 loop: CAIITPTEAFF. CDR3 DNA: TGTGCCATCATAACACCCACTGAAGCTTTCTTT.

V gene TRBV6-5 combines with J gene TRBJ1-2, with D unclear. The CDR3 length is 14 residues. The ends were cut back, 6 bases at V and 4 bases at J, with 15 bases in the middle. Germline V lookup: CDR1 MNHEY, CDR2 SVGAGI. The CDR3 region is CASSLVNSGYGYTF. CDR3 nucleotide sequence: TGTGCCAGCAGCCTCGTAAATTCGGGCTATGGCTACACCTTC.

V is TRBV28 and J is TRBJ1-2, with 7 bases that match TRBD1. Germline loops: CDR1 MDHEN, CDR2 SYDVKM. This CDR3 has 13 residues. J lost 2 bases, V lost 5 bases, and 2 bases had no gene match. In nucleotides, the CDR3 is TGTGCCAGCAGTCCGGGACAGAACTATGGCTACACCTTC. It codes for CASSPGQNYGYTF.

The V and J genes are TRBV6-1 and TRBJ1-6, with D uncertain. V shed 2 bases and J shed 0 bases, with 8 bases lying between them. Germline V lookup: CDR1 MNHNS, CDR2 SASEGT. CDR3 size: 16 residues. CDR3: CASSESGSSYNSPLHF. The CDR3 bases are TGTGCCAGCAGTGAAAGCGGGAGCTCCTATAATTCACCCCTCCACTTT.

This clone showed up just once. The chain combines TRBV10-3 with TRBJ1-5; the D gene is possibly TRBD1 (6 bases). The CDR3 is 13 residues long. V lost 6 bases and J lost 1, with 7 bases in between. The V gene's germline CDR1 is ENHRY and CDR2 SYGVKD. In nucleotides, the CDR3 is TGTGCCATCAGGGGGACAAGCAATCAGCCCCAGCATTTT. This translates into CAIRGTSNQPQHF.

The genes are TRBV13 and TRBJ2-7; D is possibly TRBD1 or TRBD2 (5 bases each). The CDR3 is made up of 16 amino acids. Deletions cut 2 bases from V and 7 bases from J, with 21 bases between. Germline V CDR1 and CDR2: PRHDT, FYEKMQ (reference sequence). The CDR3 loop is CASSLRSGPGSYEQYF. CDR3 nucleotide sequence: TGTGCCAGCAGCTTACGTTCGGGGCCCGGGTCGTATGAGCAGTACTTC.

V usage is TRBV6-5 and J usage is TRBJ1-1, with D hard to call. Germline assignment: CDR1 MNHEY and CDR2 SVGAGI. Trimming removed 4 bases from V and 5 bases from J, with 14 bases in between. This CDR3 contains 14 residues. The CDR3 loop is CASSWGRAATEAFF. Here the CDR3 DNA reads TGTGCCAGCAGTTGGGGTAGGGCAGCGACTGAAGCTTTCTTT.

The CDR3 nucleotides are TGCGCCAGCAGCAAAAGGGCGAACACTGAAGCTTTCTTT. Translation gives CASSKRANTEAFF. The V gene is TRBV5-1, the J gene TRBJ1-1; D is undetermined. Germline CDR1 and CDR2: SGHRS and YFSETQ. The CDR3 sequence is 13 residues long. Trimming removed 4 bases from V and 1 base from J, with 8 bases in between.